This T cell receptor beta chain is drawn from a study of shared clonotypes between healthy human individuals. Sequenced by immunoSEQ multiplex PCR; TCRdb stores in-frame clones only, minus some. The sample consists of 2 million to 2.5 million clones, around 95% of them appearing once. V lost 7 bases and J lost 6; bases outside the gene matches: 8. This CDR3 spans 14 amino acids. Germline CDR1 reads SNHLY; CDR2 reads FYNNEI. The receptor was derived from a man between 18 and 35 years old in good health. This chain links TRBV2 with TRBJ2-1; 8 bases are a match to TRBD1. Sequencing was done on a sample of naive CD4+ T cells sorted from blood. Subset denoted: CD45RA+ positively selected. CDR3 in DNA: TGTGCCAGCACAGGTTGGGACAGGCTCAATGAGCAGTTCTTC. Its translation is CASTGWDRLNEQFF.